Below, one TCR beta chain is given with its context. The antigen remains unidentified. The data were obtained in a study of T-cell reconstitution after alpha-beta-depleted transplantation in children. Preparation of the TCRbeta library was carried out with unique molecular identifiers. TCRdb re-derived calls from the PCR reads in MiXCR, one entry per CDR3 protein. The sample lists more than 200,000 distinct CDR3 sequences, 20% to 30% occurring once. V was shortened by 3 bases and J by 3 bases, with 18 bases between the two germline ends. This CDR3 region has 16 residues. The germline CDR1 and CDR2 sequences are SNHLY and FYNNEI. Whole-study results and caveats: By one year post-transplant, T-cell counts and diversity largely arose from T cells that were newly produced. By about two months after transplant, alpha-beta T cells reportedly arose from several hundred graft clones that had expanded.

The source of this sequence is a female patient between 2 and 15 years old who had a stem cell transplant for congenital amegakaryocytic thrombocytopenia, so the T cells may come from the graft donor. Source: PBMCs, mostly from graft donor cells, taken 360 days after TCRalphabeta/CD19-depleted stem cell transplant. This rearrangement joins TRBV2 to TRBJ2-7; tentatively, D is TRBD2 (5 bases). CDR3 residues: CASSERRARSGYEQYF. The CDR3 DNA sequence: TGTGCCAGCAGTGAGCGGCGGGCCCGTTCGGGCTACGAGCAGTACTTC.